Presented here are 24 T cell receptor beta chains from one specimen sequenced in a study of beta chain features in type 1 diabetes. The study, taken as a whole, reports: Moderate but significant shortening of TCRB CDR3s was recorded in all four CD4+ subsets from Type 1 diabetes patients.

Sequenced material consisted of expressed TCRB transcripts (all of the isolated RNA was reverse transcribed). Clones were sequenced by immunoSEQ multiplex PCR, and TCRdb holds only the in-frame ones, with some missing. The sample has around 240,000 clones, 16% seen once; the top ten hold 0.065% to 0.1%. The antigens of these receptors remain unknown. Source material: naive CD4+ T cells from blood. The origin of the receptors is a man aged 25 to 40 with type 1 diabetes.

The chain joins TRBV10-3 to TRBJ2-1; 7 positions agree with TRBD2. V trimming: 6 bases; J trimming: 4 bases; junction bases outside the gene matches: 9. The CDR3 length is 15 residues. CDR1 and CDR2 (germline): ENHRY, SYGVKD. The CDR3 sequence is CAIREGLAAYNEQFF. The CDR3 region has the DNA TGTGCCATCAGAGAGGGGCTAGCGGCTTACAATGAGCAGTTCTTC.

This clone was seen a handful of times. The V call is TRBV29-1, the J call TRBJ2-3; the D is unclear. V lost 7 bases and J lost 2, with 13 bases in between. There are 13 residues in the CDR3. Germline loops: CDR1 SQVTM, CDR2 ANQGSEA. CDR3 nucleotide sequence: TGCAGCGCCCGACCGCGGACCACAGATACGCAGTATTTT. Protein: CSARPRTTDTQYF.

This clone has just a few counts. The rearrangement uses TRBV29-1 and TRBJ2-7, with D possibly matching TRBD1 (6 bases). Germline CDR1 and CDR2: SQVTM and ANQGSEA. The CDR3 covers 13 residues. The V end lost 6 bases, the J end lost 5 bases, and 17 bases lay between the germline ends. CDR3 loop: CSVHGQFLHEQYF. The CDR3 DNA is TGCAGCGTACACGGACAGTTCCTCCACGAGCAGTACTTC.

This chain links TRBV28 with TRBJ2-7; D gene ambiguous. The CDR3 sequence is 16 residues long. Trimming left V 4 bases short and J 0 bases short, with 16 bases between. CDR1 is MDHEN and CDR2 is SYDVKM in the germline V gene. The CDR3 nucleotides are TGTGCCAGCAGTTCCCGAAAGCCGGGCCCCTCCTACGAGCAGTACTTC. Encoded protein: CASSSRKPGPSYEQYF.

V usage is TRBV29-1 and J usage is TRBJ1-2; 8 bases align to TRBD1. V dropped 0 bases and J dropped 6; count of bases not matched to a gene: 3. The CDR3 is 13 amino acids. Germline assignment: CDR1 SQVTM and CDR2 ANQGSEA. The CDR3 protein is CSVEERQGNGYTF. Written as DNA, the CDR3 is TGCAGCGTTGAAGAGAGACAGGGGAATGGCTACACCTTC.

This clone was found a few times. The chain joins TRBV12-5 to TRBJ2-3; D tentatively fits TRBD1 or TRBD2 (5 bases each). Between the trimmed V and J ends, which lost 5 bases and 1 base, there was a span of 16 bases. The CDR3 length is 16 residues. Germline V lookup: CDR1 LGHNT, CDR2 FRNRAP. The CDR3 loop reads CASGPLGANGTDTQYF. The CDR3 region has the DNA TGTGCTAGTGGTCCGCTCGGGGCCAATGGCACAGATACGCAGTATTTT.

Only a few counts were recorded for this clone. This chain connects TRBV4-1 to TRBJ2-3; D uncertain. Trimming took off 1 base at V and 4 bases at J, with 6 bases between the two ends. The CDR3 sequence is 13 residues long. CDR1 MGHRA and CDR2 YSYEKL come from the germline V gene. CDR3 nucleotide sequence: TGCGCCAGCAGCCAAGGCCCCCCAGATACGCAGTATTTT. Its translation: CASSQGPPDTQYF.

The chain has TRBV27 and TRBJ2-1; D gene unclear. V lost 1 base to trimming and J lost 12 bases, with 13 bases between them. The CDR3 has 13 amino acids. CDR1 and CDR2 (germline): MNHEY, SMNVEV (reference sequence). The CDR3 DNA follows: TGTGCCAGCAGTTTATTGTTCAAGTCGAGGCAGTTCTTC. Translating gives CASSLLFKSRQFF.

The chain has TRBV30 and TRBJ1-1; D is ambiguous. This CDR3 contains 11 residues. V was pared by 8 bases and J by 4 bases, with 11 bases between. Germline loops: CDR1 GTSNPN, CDR2 SVGIG (reference sequence). DNA of the CDR3: TGTGCCCGGGGAATAGGCACTGAAGCTTTCTTT. This encodes CARGIGTEAFF.

The chain has TRBV25-1 and TRBJ2-3, with TRBD2 matching over 7 bases. The CDR3 is 14 amino acids. Trimming took 3 bases from V and 4 from J; bases not matched to a gene: 4. The germline V gene has CDR1 MGHDK and CDR2 SYGVNS. CDR3 amino acids: CASSDAGEPDTQYF. The CDR3 region has the DNA TGTGCCAGCAGTGATGCGGGAGAGCCAGATACGCAGTATTTT. Variable domain in full (rest from reference TRBV25-1 and TRBJ2-3): EADIYQTPRYLVIGTGKKITLECSQTMGHDKMYWYQQDPGMELHLIHYSYGVNSTEKGDLSSESTVSRIRTEHFPLTLESARPSHTSQYLCASSDAGEPDTQYFGPGTRLTVL.

The chain links TRBV30 to TRBJ2-1, with D unclear. V was clipped by 6 bases and J by 5 bases, with 20 bases between them. Germline values: CDR1 GTSNPN, CDR2 SVGIG (reference sequence). CDR3 size: 15 residues. The CDR3 spells CACGRAPRHNNEQFF. In nucleotides, the CDR3 is TGTGCCTGTGGTAGGGCCCCGCGCCACAACAATGAGCAGTTCTTC.

J is TRBJ1-1 and V is TRBV7-6, with D uncertain. V dropped 0 bases and J dropped 7 bases, with 9 bases sitting between them. Germline V lookup: CDR1 SGHVS, CDR2 FNYEAQ. The CDR3 has 13 amino acids. The CDR3 protein is CASSLAWNSEAFF. The CDR3 nucleotides are TGTGCCAGCAGCTTAGCGTGGAATAGTGAAGCTTTCTTT.

V and J are TRBV5-1 and TRBJ1-2, with D hard to call. The V gene's germline CDR1 is SGHRS and CDR2 YFSETQ. The ends were cut back, 1 base at V and 2 bases at J, with 15 bases in the middle. This CDR3 region has 16 residues. CDR3 region: CASSLLSASGNYGYTF. The DNA for the CDR3 is TGCGCCAGCAGCTTGTTGTCGGCCTCGGGCAACTATGGCTACACCTTC.

This chain uses TRBV4-1 with TRBJ2-3; D remains ambiguous. CDR3 length: 13 amino acids. Trimming removed 3 bases at V and 3 bases at J, with 7 bases between. Germline V lookup: CDR1 MGHRA, CDR2 YSYEKL. In DNA form, the CDR3 reads TGCGCCAGCAGCCATTCGCGGACAGATACGCAGTATTTT. It translates to CASSHSRTDTQYF.

V and J are TRBV4-1 and TRBJ2-3; TRBD1 agrees at 7 bases. Losses at the gene ends were 3 bases for V and 2 bases for J; bases not matched to a gene: 2. The CDR3 has 14 residues. CDR1 is MGHRA and CDR2 is YSYEKL in the germline V gene. CDR3 protein: CASSHTGATDTQYF. DNA of the CDR3: TGCGCCAGCAGCCACACAGGGGCCACAGATACGCAGTATTTT.

This sequence joins TRBV28 and TRBJ2-2; weak D call: TRBD1 (6 bases). Per germline, CDR1 MDHEN and CDR2 SYDVKM. Trimming stripped 4 bases from V and 1 base from J, with 16 bases between. The CDR3 sequence is 17 residues long. Written as DNA, the CDR3 is TGTGCCAGCAGTTCCGAACACAGGGAGAGGAACACCGGGGAGCTGTTTTTT. It encodes CASSSEHRERNTGELFF.

This clone turned up a few times. J is TRBJ2-3 and V is TRBV28; either TRBD1 or TRBD2 may supply D (5 bases each). The V gene lost 7 bases and the J gene lost 4 bases, with 12 bases spanning the gap. Germline values: CDR1 MDHEN, CDR2 SYDVKM. The CDR3 totals 13 residues. The CDR3 reads CASTLQGADTQYF. The CDR3 coding sequence is TGTGCCAGCACCCTCCAGGGAGCAGATACGCAGTATTTT.

V usage is TRBV18 and J usage is TRBJ2-7; TRBD1 matches 8 bases. Germline V CDR1 and CDR2: KGHSH, LQKENI. This CDR3 is 15 amino acids long. J gave up 5 bases and V 0 bases, and 6 bases lay outside the gene matches. As DNA, the CDR3 is TGTGCCAGCTCACCACCGGGACAGGCACCCGACGAGCAGTACTTC. Translation gives CASSPPGQAPDEQYF.

V usage is TRBV19 and J usage is TRBJ2-7; tentatively, D is TRBD1 or TRBD2 (5 bases each). This CDR3 comprises 14 residues. Trimming removed 5 bases from V and 3 bases from J, with 14 bases in between. Germline CDR1 LNHDA, CDR2 SQIVND (reference sequence). The CDR3 region has the DNA TGTGCCAGTAGTCAGGGACGGACCGGCTACGAGCAGTACTTC. This translates into CASSQGRTGYEQYF.

This rearrangement joins TRBV7-6 to TRBJ2-7; 12 bases match TRBD1. Germline V gene lookup returns CDR1 SGHVS and CDR2 FNYEAQ. V dropped 3 bases and J dropped 3; count of bases not matched to a gene: 3. This CDR3 comprises 15 residues. CDR3 sequence: CASSLGTGGYYEQYF. CDR3 coding DNA: TGTGCCAGCAGCTTGGGGACAGGGGGCTACTACGAGCAGTACTTC. Full variable domain (rest looked up from reference TRBV7-6 and TRBJ2-7): GAGVSQSPRYKVTKRGQDVALRCDPISGHVSLYWYRQALGQGPEFLTYFNYEAQQDKSGLPNDRFSAERPEGSISTLTIQRTEQRDSAMYRCASSLGTGGYYEQYFGPGTRLTVT.

V usage is TRBV10-3 and J usage is TRBJ2-5; 8 bases are shared with TRBD1. Per the germline V gene, CDR1 is ENHRY and CDR2 is SYGVKD. CDR3 length: 14 residues. The ends lost 0 bases at V and 4 bases at J; junction bases unmatched: 1. CDR3 in amino acids: CAISESDRVETQYF. As DNA, the CDR3 is TGTGCCATCAGTGAGTCGGACAGGGTAGAGACCCAGTACTTC.

This clone has just a few counts. This chain connects TRBV7-9 to TRBJ1-5, with D possibly being TRBD1 (5 bases). Germline lookup yields CDR1 SEHNR and CDR2 FQNEAQ (reference sequence). Trimming took off 1 base at V and 0 bases at J, with 10 bases between the two ends. The CDR3 consists of 16 residues. For the CDR3, the DNA is TGTGCCAGCAGCTTAGGAGTCAGGGATAGCAATCAGCCCCAGCATTTT. This encodes CASSLGVRDSNQPQHF.

The chain has TRBV2 and TRBJ1-2; unclear D gene. The CDR3 is made up of 14 amino acids. The germline V gene has CDR1 SNHLY and CDR2 FYNNEI. Deletions cut 3 bases from V and 9 bases from J, with 17 bases between. CDR3 region: CASSDFGVWKSYTF. Here the CDR3 DNA reads TGTGCCAGCAGTGATTTCGGAGTCTGGAAAAGCTACACCTTC.

The chain employs TRBV7-8 and TRBJ1-2; D remains unclear. This CDR3 comprises 15 residues. The germline V and J ends were trimmed by 0 bases and 5 bases, with 13 bases remaining between them. From germline, CDR1 is SGHVS and CDR2 FQNEAQ. The CDR3 is CASSLASGGGYGYTF. The CDR3 DNA reads TGTGCCAGCAGCTTAGCATCCGGAGGCGGGTATGGCTACACCTTC. Drawing the rest from reference TRBV7-8 and TRBJ1-2, the complete variable domain is GAGVSQSPRYKVAKRGQDVALRCDPISGHVSLFWYQQALGQGPEFLTYFQNEAQLDKSGLPSDRFFAERPEGSVSTLKIQRTQQEDSAVYLCASSLASGGGYGYTFGSGTRLTVV.